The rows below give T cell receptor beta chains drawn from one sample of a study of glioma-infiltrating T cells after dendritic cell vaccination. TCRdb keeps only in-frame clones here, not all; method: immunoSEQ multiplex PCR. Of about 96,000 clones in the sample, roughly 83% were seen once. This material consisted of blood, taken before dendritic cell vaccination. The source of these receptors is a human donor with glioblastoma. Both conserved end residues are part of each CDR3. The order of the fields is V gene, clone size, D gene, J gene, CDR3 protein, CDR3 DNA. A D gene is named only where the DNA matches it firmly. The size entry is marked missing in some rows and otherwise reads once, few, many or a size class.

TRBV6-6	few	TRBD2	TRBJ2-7	CASSRGGNSYEQYF	TGTGCCAGCAGTCGGGGGGGGAACTCCTACGAGCAGTACTTC
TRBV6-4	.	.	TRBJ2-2	CASSTFGGELFF	TGTGCCAGCAGTACATTTGGCGGGGAGCTGTTTTTT
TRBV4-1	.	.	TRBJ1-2	CASSQVGGANYGYTF	TGCGCCAGCAGCCAAGTGGGGGGAGCTAACTATGGCTACACCTTC
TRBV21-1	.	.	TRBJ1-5	CASRTDREVQPQHF	TGTGCCAGCAGGACGGACAGGGAGGTCCAGCCCCAGCATTTT
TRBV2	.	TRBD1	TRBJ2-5	CASSKDREETQYF	TGTGCCAGCAGTAAAGACAGGGAAGAGACCCAGTACTTC
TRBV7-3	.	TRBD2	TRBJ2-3	CASSLTGTSGGPQYF	TGTGCCAGCAGCTTAACGGGGACTAGCGGGGGGCCACAGTATTTT
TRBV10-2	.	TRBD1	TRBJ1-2	CASTPGGDGYTF	TGCGCCAGCACCCCAGGGGGCGATGGCTACACCTTC
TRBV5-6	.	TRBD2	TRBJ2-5	CASSLITLAGWRTQYF	TGTGCCAGCAGCTTGATTACCCTAGCGGGGTGGCGGACCCAGTACTTC
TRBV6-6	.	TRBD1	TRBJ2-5	CASSGPGGEFETQYF	TGTGCCAGCAGCGGCCCAGGGGGCGAGTTTGAGACCCAGTACTTC
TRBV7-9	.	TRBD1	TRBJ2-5	CASSGTRQGLETQYF	TGTGCCAGCAGCGGTACCCGACAGGGTTTAGAGACCCAGTACTTC
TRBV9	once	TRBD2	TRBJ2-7	CASSVEVGGAQWNEQYF	TGTGCCAGCAGCGTAGAAGTCGGGGGGGCCCAATGGAACGAGCAGTACTTC
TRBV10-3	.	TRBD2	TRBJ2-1	CAILPSGYNEQFF	TGTGCCATCCTGCCTAGCGGCTACAATGAGCAGTTCTTC
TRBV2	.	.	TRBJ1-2	CASSGEIYGYTF	TGTGCCAGCAGTGGGGAGATCTATGGCTACACCTTC
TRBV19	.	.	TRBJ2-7	CASSRSRGSSYEQYF	TGTGCCAGTAGCAGATCGAGGGGGAGCTCCTACGAGCAGTACTTC
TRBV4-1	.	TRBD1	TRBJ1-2	CASSQVTGNYEGTF	TGCGCCAGCAGCCAAGTGACAGGGAACTATGAGGGGACCTTC
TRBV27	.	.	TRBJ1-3	CASSLSRGNTIYF	TGTGCCAGCAGTTTATCGAGAGGAAACACCATATATTTT
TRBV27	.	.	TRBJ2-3	CASSLAPLAFPLSTDTQYF	TGTGCCAGCAGTTTAGCCCCCCTAGCTTTCCCTCTTAGCACAGATACGCAGTATTTT
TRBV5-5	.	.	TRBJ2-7	CASGPGVGSYEQYF	TGTGCCAGCGGTCCAGGGGTGGGCTCCTACGAGCAGTACTTC
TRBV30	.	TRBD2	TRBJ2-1	CAWTKRTLAGGVSEQFF	TGTGCCTGGACGAAACGAACTTTAGCGGGGGGGGTGTCGGAGCAGTTCTTC
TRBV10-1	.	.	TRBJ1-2	CASSRQVNYGYTF	TGCGCCAGCAGTCGACAGGTTAACTATGGCTACACCTTC
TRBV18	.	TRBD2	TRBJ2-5	CASSSGLAGGSQETQYF	TGTGCCAGCTCATCGGGACTAGCGGGGGGGTCCCAAGAGACCCAGTACTTC
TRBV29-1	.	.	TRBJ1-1	CSVEVIQGPMNTEAFF	TGCAGCGTTGAAGTGATCCAGGGGCCTATGAACACTGAAGCTTTCTTT
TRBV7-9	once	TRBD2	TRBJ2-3	CASSLTWTSGRLPDTQYF	TGTGCCAGCAGCTTGACTTGGACTAGCGGGAGGTTGCCAGATACGCAGTATTTT
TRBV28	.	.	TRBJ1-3	CASSLDRASGNTIYF	TGTGCCAGCAGTTTGGACAGAGCCTCTGGAAACACCATATATTTT
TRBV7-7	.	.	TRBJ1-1	CASSPYTGNEAFF	TGTGCTAGCAGCCCTTATACCGGGAATGAAGCTTTCTTT
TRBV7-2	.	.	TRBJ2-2	CASSLDLVTGELFF	TGTGCCAGCAGCTTAGATCTAGTCACCGGGGAGCTGTTTTTT
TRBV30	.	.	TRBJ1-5	CAWSGGRGYSNQPQHF	TGTGCCTGGAGTGGCGGTCGAGGGTATAGCAATCAGCCCCAGCATTTT
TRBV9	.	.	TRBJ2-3	CASSERQETDTQYF	TGTGCCAGCAGCGAACGACAGGAGACAGATACGCAGTATTTT
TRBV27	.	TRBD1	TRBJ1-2	CASKGAQSYGYTF	TGTGCCAGTAAGGGGGCGCAAAGCTATGGCTACACCTTC
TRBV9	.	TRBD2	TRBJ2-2	CASSVDEGGRTGELFF	TGTGCCAGCAGCGTAGACGAGGGAGGGAGGACCGGGGAGCTGTTTTTT
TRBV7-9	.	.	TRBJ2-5	CASSLLVQGRKETQYF	TGTGCCAGCAGCTTATTAGTACAGGGAAGGAAAGAGACCCAGTACTTC
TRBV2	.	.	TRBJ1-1	CASRDDRTEAFF	TGTGCCAGCAGGGACGACAGGACTGAAGCTTTCTTT
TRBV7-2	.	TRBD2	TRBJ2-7	CASSSSVAGTPHEQYF	TGTGCCAGCAGCTCATCTGTAGCGGGAACCCCCCACGAGCAGTACTTC
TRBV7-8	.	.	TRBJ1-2	CASSSRLPTTSPYGYTF	TGTGCCAGCAGCTCTAGGCTACCAACCACTTCACCCTATGGCTACACCTTC
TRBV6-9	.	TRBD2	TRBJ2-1	CASSYGTSRPTYNEQFF	TGTGCCAGCAGTTACGGGACTAGTAGGCCCACCTACAATGAGCAGTTCTTC
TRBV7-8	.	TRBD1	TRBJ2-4	CASSATGGRNIQYF	TGTGCCAGCAGCGCCACAGGGGGGAGAAACATTCAGTACTTC